The rows below give T cell receptor beta chains drawn from one sample of a study of CD8+ T cells in alopecia areata. Here immunoSEQ multiplex PCR was the method, and the copy in TCRdb shows in-frame clones only, minus some. Among about 280,000 clones, about 62% were seen once, and the ten largest hold under 2%. Sequences were derived from CD4+ T cells sorted from blood, sampled at week 24, from a patient treated with tofacitinib. The receptors shown here come from a human donor with alopecia areata. CDR3s include the opening cysteine and the closing phenylalanine or tryptophan. The order of the fields is V gene, D gene, J gene, CDR3 length, CDR3 protein. The D gene is left open where the match is weak.

v_gene: TRBV30; d_gene: TRBD1; j_gene: TRBJ2-7; len: 14; CDR3aa: CASYPGTGSYEQYF
v_gene: TRBV19; d_gene: TRBD1; j_gene: TRBJ2-7; len: 14; CDR3aa: CASSPGQGFYEQYF
v_gene: TRBV13; d_gene: -; j_gene: TRBJ2-1; len: 16; CDR3aa: CASSPRGWGSYNEQFF
v_gene: TRBV5-1; d_gene: -; j_gene: TRBJ1-5; len: 16; CDR3aa: CASREFPGSGFQPQHF
v_gene: TRBV19; d_gene: TRBD2; j_gene: TRBJ2-5; len: 17; CDR3aa: CASSTRWLAGGRETQYF
v_gene: TRBV9; d_gene: -; j_gene: TRBJ2-5; len: 16; CDR3aa: CASSVAPQRREETQYF
v_gene: TRBV5-6; d_gene: TRBD2; j_gene: TRBJ2-1; len: 15; CDR3aa: CASSILAGGLNEQFF
v_gene: TRBV7-2; d_gene: -; j_gene: TRBJ2-7; len: 14; CDR3aa: CASSPMPGSYEQYF
v_gene: TRBV30; d_gene: TRBD1; j_gene: TRBJ2-4; len: 15; CDR3aa: CAWRGQGAAKNIQYF
v_gene: TRBV7-8; d_gene: -; j_gene: TRBJ1-1; len: 13; CDR3aa: CASSLGESTEAFF
v_gene: TRBV9; d_gene: -; j_gene: TRBJ1-6; len: 17; CDR3aa: CASSVAKDRTVNSPLHF
v_gene: TRBV25-1; d_gene: TRBD1; j_gene: TRBJ1-5; len: 13; CDR3aa: CASSFTGDQPQHF
v_gene: TRBV7-2; d_gene: -; j_gene: TRBJ1-6; len: 16; CDR3aa: CASSLVRGPTPSPLHF
v_gene: TRBV4-1; d_gene: TRBD2; j_gene: TRBJ2-7; len: 17; CDR3aa: CASSQENLGLAGYEQYF
v_gene: TRBV5-6; d_gene: -; j_gene: TRBJ2-5; len: 14; CDR3aa: CASRSVGRQETQYF
v_gene: TRBV5-1; d_gene: -; j_gene: TRBJ2-5; len: 12; CDR3aa: CASSLGEGTQYF
v_gene: TRBV5-1; d_gene: TRBD1; j_gene: TRBJ1-5; len: 15; CDR3aa: CASSLGDREHQPQHF
v_gene: TRBV30; d_gene: TRBD1; j_gene: TRBJ2-7; len: 14; CDR3aa: CAWRTGVYSYEQYF
v_gene: TRBV28; d_gene: -; j_gene: TRBJ2-4; len: 13; CDR3aa: CASTRGDKNIQYF
v_gene: TRBV29-1; d_gene: -; j_gene: TRBJ1-1; len: 13; CDR3aa: CSVGKLLNTEAFF
v_gene: TRBV7-9; d_gene: TRBD1; j_gene: TRBJ1-6; len: 14; CDR3aa: CASTATGGDSPLHF
v_gene: TRBV7-9; d_gene: TRBD2; j_gene: TRBJ2-7; len: 12; CDR3aa: CAILREGYEQYF
v_gene: TRBV2; d_gene: -; j_gene: TRBJ2-2; len: 13; CDR3aa: CASSIGGSGELFF
v_gene: TRBV30; d_gene: -; j_gene: TRBJ1-2; len: 13; CDR3aa: CAWRYYQGNGYTF
v_gene: TRBV5-4; d_gene: TRBD2; j_gene: TRBJ2-5; len: 17; CDR3aa: CASSSSPGSGVQETQYF
v_gene: TRBV5-1; d_gene: -; j_gene: TRBJ2-1; len: 15; CDR3aa: CASSRTGGLYNEQFF
v_gene: TRBV5-6; d_gene: -; j_gene: TRBJ1-1; len: 15; CDR3aa: CASSPSWGPNTEAFF
v_gene: TRBV5-1; d_gene: TRBD1; j_gene: TRBJ2-5; len: 15; CDR3aa: CASSSAQGNQETQYF
v_gene: TRBV14; d_gene: -; j_gene: TRBJ2-5; len: 12; CDR3aa: CASSKIQETQYF
v_gene: TRBV20-1; d_gene: -; j_gene: TRBJ1-1; len: 11; CDR3aa: CSARDPQRGFF
v_gene: TRBV5-1; d_gene: -; j_gene: TRBJ2-6; len: 17; CDR3aa: CASSLKILGSGANVLTF
v_gene: TRBV29-1; d_gene: -; j_gene: TRBJ2-3; len: 14; CDR3aa: CSAQAGTSTDTQYF
v_gene: TRBV29-1; d_gene: TRBD1; j_gene: TRBJ1-2; len: 13; CDR3aa: CSGGQASNYGYTF
v_gene: TRBV30; d_gene: -; j_gene: TRBJ1-6; len: 13; CDR3aa: CAWRGQSNSPLHF
v_gene: TRBV29-1; d_gene: -; j_gene: TRBJ1-4; len: 14; CDR3aa: CSVTAGVNNEKLFF
v_gene: TRBV11-3; d_gene: -; j_gene: TRBJ2-3; len: 12; CDR3aa: CASSLAGDTQYF
v_gene: TRBV4-2; d_gene: TRBD1; j_gene: TRBJ2-6; len: 17; CDR3aa: CASSQVGPGQGANVLTF
v_gene: TRBV29-1; d_gene: -; j_gene: TRBJ2-1; len: 14; CDR3aa: CSARTVLLGNEQFF
v_gene: TRBV11-2; d_gene: -; j_gene: TRBJ2-5; len: 12; CDR3aa: CASSPSRETQYF
v_gene: TRBV28; d_gene: TRBD1; j_gene: TRBJ2-1; len: 13; CDR3aa: CATRDRGRNEQFF
v_gene: TRBV19; d_gene: -; j_gene: TRBJ2-5; len: 13; CDR3aa: CASSNLGRETQYF
v_gene: TRBV5-4; d_gene: -; j_gene: TRBJ1-6; len: 15; CDR3aa: CASSLEPAYNSPLHF
v_gene: TRBV30; d_gene: -; j_gene: TRBJ2-1; len: 13; CDR3aa: CAWSLRSYNEQFF
v_gene: TRBV11-2; d_gene: -; j_gene: TRBJ2-7; len: 12; CDR3aa: CASSLRPYEQYF
v_gene: TRBV15; d_gene: TRBD2; j_gene: TRBJ2-1; len: 15; CDR3aa: CATSTGTSGGYEQFF
v_gene: TRBV11-2; d_gene: -; j_gene: TRBJ2-5; len: 13; CDR3aa: CASSLGDSETQYF
v_gene: TRBV25-1; d_gene: TRBD1; j_gene: TRBJ2-2; len: 14; CDR3aa: CASAGTGWTGELFF
v_gene: TRBV4-1; d_gene: TRBD1; j_gene: TRBJ2-7; len: 15; CDR3aa: CASSLGQGPYYEQYF
v_gene: TRBV6-5; d_gene: -; j_gene: TRBJ1-1; len: 14; CDR3aa: CASTLGTANTEAFF
v_gene: TRBV29-1; d_gene: TRBD1; j_gene: TRBJ1-1; len: 11; CDR3aa: CSTGEGAEAFF
v_gene: TRBV4-3; d_gene: TRBD1; j_gene: TRBJ2-7; len: 15; CDR3aa: CASSQESQGAYEQYF
v_gene: TRBV5-1; d_gene: TRBD2; j_gene: TRBJ2-5; len: 16; CDR3aa: CASSLELAGGKETQYF
v_gene: TRBV11-2; d_gene: -; j_gene: TRBJ1-6; len: 13; CDR3aa: CASTLPGDSPLHF
v_gene: TRBV30; d_gene: -; j_gene: TRBJ1-5; len: 16; CDR3aa: CAWSVRRGDHSQPQHF
v_gene: TRBV9; d_gene: -; j_gene: TRBJ2-5; len: 13; CDR3aa: CASSVSSRETQYF
v_gene: TRBV7-9; d_gene: -; j_gene: TRBJ2-5; len: 13; CDR3aa: CASSSQFQETQYF
v_gene: TRBV29-1; d_gene: -; j_gene: TRBJ1-2; len: 15; CDR3aa: CSVAQGRRRGYGYTF
v_gene: TRBV28; d_gene: -; j_gene: TRBJ2-3; len: 17; CDR3aa: CASSLRPRVWGTDTQYF